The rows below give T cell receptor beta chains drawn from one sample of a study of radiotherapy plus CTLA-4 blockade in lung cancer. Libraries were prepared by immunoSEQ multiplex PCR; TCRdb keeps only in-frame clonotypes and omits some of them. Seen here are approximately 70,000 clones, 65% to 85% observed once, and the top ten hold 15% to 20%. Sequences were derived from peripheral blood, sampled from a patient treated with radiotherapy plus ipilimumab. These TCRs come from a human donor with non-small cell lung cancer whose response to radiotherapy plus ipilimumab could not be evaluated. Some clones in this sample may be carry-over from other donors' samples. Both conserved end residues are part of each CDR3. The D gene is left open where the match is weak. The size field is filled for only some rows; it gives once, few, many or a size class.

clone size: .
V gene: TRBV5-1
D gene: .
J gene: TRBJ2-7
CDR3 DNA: TGCGCCAGCAGCTTGGGCTATGCCTACGAGCAGTACTTC
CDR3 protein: CASSLGYAYEQYF

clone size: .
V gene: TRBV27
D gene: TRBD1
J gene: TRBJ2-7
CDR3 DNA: TGTGCCAGCAGTCCCCTAGGGACAGGGGGCGACGAGCAGTACTTC
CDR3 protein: CASSPLGTGGDEQYF

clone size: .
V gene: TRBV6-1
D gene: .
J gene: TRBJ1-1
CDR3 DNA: TGTGCCAGCAGTGTGTTAGCGGGGAACACTGAAGCTTTCTTT
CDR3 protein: CASSVLAGNTEAFF

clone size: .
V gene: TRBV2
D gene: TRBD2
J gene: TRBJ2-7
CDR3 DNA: TGTGCCAGCAGGATACCTAGCGGGGCCTACGAGCAGTACTTC
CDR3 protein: CASRIPSGAYEQYF

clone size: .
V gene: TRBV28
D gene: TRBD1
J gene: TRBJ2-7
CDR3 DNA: TGTGCCAGCAGTATGGACAGGGGGATTAACGAGCAGTACTTC
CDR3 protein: CASSMDRGINEQYF

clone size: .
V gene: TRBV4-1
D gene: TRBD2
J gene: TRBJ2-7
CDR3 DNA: TGCGCCAGCAGACCTACTAGCGGGGGTAACTCCTACGAGCAGTACTTC
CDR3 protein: CASRPTSGGNSYEQYF

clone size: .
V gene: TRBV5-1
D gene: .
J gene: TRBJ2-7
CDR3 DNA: TGCGCCAGCAGCTTGACACAGGGCGCAAACGAGCAGTACTTC
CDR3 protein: CASSLTQGANEQYF

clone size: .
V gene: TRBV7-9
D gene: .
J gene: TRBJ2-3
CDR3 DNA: TGTGCCAGCAGCGCCCCGTGGGGGGGCGGGGATACGCAGTATTTT
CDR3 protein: CASSAPWGGGDTQYF

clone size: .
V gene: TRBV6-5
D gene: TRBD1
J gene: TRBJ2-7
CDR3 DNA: TGTGCCAGCAGGCGGACAGGGGAGGAAGAGCAGTACTTC
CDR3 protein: CASRRTGEEEQYF

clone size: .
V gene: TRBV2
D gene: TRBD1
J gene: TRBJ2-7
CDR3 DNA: TGTGCCAGCAGGGAAGTACAGGGGGGAGTTGGCGAGCAGTACTTC
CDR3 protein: CASREVQGGVGEQYF

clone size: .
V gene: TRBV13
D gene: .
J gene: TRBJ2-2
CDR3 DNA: TGTGCCAGCAGCTTGGGGGCCCGAGGTCCCGGGGAGCTGTTTTTT
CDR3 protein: CASSLGARGPGELFF

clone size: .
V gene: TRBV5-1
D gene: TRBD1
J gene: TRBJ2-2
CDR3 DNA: TGCGCCAGCAGCTCTTCCCCGGGACAGGGTATCAAGGCCGGGGAGCTGTTTTTT
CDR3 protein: CASSSSPGQGIKAGELFF

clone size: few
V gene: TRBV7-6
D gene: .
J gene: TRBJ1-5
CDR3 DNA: TGTGCCAGCACCCCCAAGCAGGGAAGCAATCAGCCCCAGCATTTT
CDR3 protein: CASTPKQGSNQPQHF

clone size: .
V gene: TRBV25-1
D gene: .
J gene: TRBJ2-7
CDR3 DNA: TGTGCCAGCAGTGAATGGGGGCCCTACGAGCAGTACTTC
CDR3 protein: CASSEWGPYEQYF

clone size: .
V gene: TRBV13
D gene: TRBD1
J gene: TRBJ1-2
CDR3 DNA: TGTGCCAGCAGCGAACGGACAGGTGGGGACTATGGCTACACCTTC
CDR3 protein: CASSERTGGDYGYTF

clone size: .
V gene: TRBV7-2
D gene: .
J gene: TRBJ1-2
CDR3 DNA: TGTGCCAGCAGCTTAGAGCAGGTTCCAGGGGTGCGCTACACCTTC
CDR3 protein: CASSLEQVPGVRYTF

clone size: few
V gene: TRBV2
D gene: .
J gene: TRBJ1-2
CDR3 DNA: TGTGCCAGCAGACAGGGACCCTATGGCTACACCTTC
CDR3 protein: CASRQGPYGYTF

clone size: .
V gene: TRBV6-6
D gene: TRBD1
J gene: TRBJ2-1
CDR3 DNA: TGTGCCAGCAGTTACGGACAGGGCGGTTACAATGAGCAGTTCTTC
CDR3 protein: CASSYGQGGYNEQFF

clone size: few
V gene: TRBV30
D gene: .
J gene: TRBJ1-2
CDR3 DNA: TGTGCCTGGAGTGCCCCTGATGCGGGCTACACCTTC
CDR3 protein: CAWSAPDAGYTF

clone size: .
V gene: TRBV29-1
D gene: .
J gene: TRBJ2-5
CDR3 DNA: TGCAGCGTTGAAGGGTTGAGTCACAGGAACTTTTACCAAGAGACCCAGTACTTC
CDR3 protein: CSVEGLSHRNFYQETQYF

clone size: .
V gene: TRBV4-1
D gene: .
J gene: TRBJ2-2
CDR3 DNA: TGCGCCAGCAGCCAAGATGCTACCGCAGGGCTCGGGGAGCTGTTTTTT
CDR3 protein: CASSQDATAGLGELFF

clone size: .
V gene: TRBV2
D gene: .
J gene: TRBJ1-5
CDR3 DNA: TGTGCCAGCGTTGTCGACTGGGGCAATCAGCCCCAGCATTTT
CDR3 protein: CASVVDWGNQPQHF

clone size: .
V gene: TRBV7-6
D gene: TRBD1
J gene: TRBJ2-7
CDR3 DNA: TGTGCCAGCAGCTCGTACAGGGGATCCTACGAGCAGTACTTC
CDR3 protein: CASSSYRGSYEQYF

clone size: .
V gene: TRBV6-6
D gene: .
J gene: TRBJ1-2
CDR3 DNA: TGTGCCAGCACCCCAGACGAGAGGGCATACAATGGCTACACCTTC
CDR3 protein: CASTPDERAYNGYTF

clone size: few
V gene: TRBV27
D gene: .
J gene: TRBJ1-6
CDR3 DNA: TGTGCCAGCAGTTTACTTGGACAGATGACTAATTCACCCCTCCACTTT
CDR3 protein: CASSLLGQMTNSPLHF

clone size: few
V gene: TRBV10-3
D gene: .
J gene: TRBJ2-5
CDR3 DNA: TGTGCCATCAGTGAGTCGAAGGGAGGAGAGACCCAGTACTTC
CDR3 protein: CAISESKGGETQYF

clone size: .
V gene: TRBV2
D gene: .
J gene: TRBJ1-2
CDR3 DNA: TGTGCCAGCAGTGAAGAGAGAGAGGGCTATGGCTACACCTTC
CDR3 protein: CASSEEREGYGYTF

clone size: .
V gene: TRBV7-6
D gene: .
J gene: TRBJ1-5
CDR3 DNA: TGTGCCAGCAGCTCTGGGCAGGGCATAAGCAATCAGCCCCAGCATTTT
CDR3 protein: CASSSGQGISNQPQHF

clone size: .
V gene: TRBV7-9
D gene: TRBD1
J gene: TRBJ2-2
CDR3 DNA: TGTGCCAGCAGCTTAGAGTCTGACAGGGGGATTTTCGGGGAGCTGTTTTTT
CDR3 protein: CASSLESDRGIFGELFF

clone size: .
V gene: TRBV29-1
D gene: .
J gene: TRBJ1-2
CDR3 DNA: TGCAGCGTTGACCAGCCCCGGGGGAACTATGGCTACACCTTC
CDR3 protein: CSVDQPRGNYGYTF

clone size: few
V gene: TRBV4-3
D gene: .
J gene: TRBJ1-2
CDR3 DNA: TGCGCCAGCAGCCGGGGTCGGGAAAACTATGGCTACACCTTC
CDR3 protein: CASSRGRENYGYTF

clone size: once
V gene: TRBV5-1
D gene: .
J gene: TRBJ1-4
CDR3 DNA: TGCGCCAGCAGCTTGGATGGACAAGCAGAGGAAAAACTGTTTTTT
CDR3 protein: CASSLDGQAEEKLFF

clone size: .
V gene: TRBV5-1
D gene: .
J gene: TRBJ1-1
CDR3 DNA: TGCGCCAGCAACGAGAGGGACTCACCTTGGGGGTACACTGAAGCTTTCTTT
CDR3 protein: CASNERDSPWGYTEAFF

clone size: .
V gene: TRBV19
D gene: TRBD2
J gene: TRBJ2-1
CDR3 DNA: TGTGCCAGTAGTTTGACTAGCGGGGGCCGCAATGAGCAGTTCTTC
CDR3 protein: CASSLTSGGRNEQFF

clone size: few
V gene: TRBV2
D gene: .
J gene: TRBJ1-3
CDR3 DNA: TGTGCCAGCAGTGAACTGATCTACTCTGGAAACACCATATATTTT
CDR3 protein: CASSELIYSGNTIYF

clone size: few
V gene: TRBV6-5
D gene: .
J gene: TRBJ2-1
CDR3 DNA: TGTGCCAGCAGTAATGGGGGCGAATACAATGAGCAGTTCTTC
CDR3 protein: CASSNGGEYNEQFF

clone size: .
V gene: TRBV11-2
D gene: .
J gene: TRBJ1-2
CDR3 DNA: TGTGCCAGCAGCCCCCGGACAGCTAACTATGGCTACACCTTC
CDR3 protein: CASSPRTANYGYTF

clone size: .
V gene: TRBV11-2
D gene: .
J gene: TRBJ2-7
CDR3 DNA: TGTGCCAGCAGCTTATCACAGGTCCACCCCTACGAGCAGTACTTC
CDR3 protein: CASSLSQVHPYEQYF

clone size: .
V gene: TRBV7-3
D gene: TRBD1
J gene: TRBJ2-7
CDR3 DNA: TGTGCCAGCAGCAAGGACAGGGGTTACGAGCAGTACTTC
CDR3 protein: CASSKDRGYEQYF

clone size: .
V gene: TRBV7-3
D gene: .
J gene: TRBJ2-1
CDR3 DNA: TGTGCCAGCAGCTTAAGGTTGGGGGCAGGATCCTACAATGAGCAGTTCTTC
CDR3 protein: CASSLRLGAGSYNEQFF

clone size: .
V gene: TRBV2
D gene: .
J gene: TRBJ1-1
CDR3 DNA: TGTGCCAGCAGCGCCCGCCCGGACACTGAAGCTTTCTTT
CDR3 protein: CASSARPDTEAFF

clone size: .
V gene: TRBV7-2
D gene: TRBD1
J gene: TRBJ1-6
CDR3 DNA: TGTGCCAGCAGCTTAGGTAATTCGGGACAGGGAACACCCCTCCACTTT
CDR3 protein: CASSLGNSGQGTPLHF

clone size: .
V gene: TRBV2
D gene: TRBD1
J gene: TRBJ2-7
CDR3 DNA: TGTGCCACCTCCTGGACAGGGTTGGCCTACGAGCAGTACTTC
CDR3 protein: CATSWTGLAYEQYF

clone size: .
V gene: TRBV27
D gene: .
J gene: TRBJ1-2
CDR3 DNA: TGTGCCAGCAGTCCCTATGGGGGGACCTCTAACTATGGCTACACCTTC
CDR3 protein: CASSPYGGTSNYGYTF

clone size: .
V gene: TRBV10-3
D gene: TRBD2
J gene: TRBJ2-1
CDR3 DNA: TGTGCCATCAGTGATGGGCTAGCGGGTGACAATGAGCAGTTCTTC
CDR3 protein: CAISDGLAGDNEQFF

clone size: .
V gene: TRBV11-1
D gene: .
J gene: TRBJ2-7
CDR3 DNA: TGTGCCAGCAGCGCGGACCCCGGAGGGAACGAGCAGTACTTC
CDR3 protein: CASSADPGGNEQYF

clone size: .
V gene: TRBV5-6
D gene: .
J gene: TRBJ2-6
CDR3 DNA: TGTGCCAGCAGCCGGTGGGGGGCCAACGTCCTGACTTTC
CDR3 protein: CASSRWGANVLTF

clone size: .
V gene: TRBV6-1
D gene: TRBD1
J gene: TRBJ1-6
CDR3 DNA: TGTGCCAGCAGGATTGACAGGGCTAATTCACCCCTCCACTTT
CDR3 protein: CASRIDRANSPLHF

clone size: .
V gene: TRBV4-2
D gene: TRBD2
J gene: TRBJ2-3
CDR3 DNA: TGTGCCAGCAGCCGTAGCGGGGAGGCAGATACGCAGTATTTT
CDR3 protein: CASSRSGEADTQYF

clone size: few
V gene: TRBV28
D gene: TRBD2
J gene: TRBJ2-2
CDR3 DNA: TGTGCCAGCACCATAGCGGGGGGGAACACCGGGGAGCTGTTTTTT
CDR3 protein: CASTIAGGNTGELFF

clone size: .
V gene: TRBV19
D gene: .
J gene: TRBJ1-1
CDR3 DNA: TGTGCCAGTAGTCTAACAGTGAACACTGAAGCTTTCTTT
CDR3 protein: CASSLTVNTEAFF

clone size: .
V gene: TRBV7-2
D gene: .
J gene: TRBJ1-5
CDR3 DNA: TGTGCCAGCAGCTTCAGGGAATGGAGCAATCAGCCCCAGCATTTT
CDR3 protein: CASSFREWSNQPQHF

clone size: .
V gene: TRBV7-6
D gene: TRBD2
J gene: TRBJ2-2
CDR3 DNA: TGTGCCAGCAGCTTAGCCGGGACTAATCGCGGGGAGCTGTTTTTT
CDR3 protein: CASSLAGTNRGELFF

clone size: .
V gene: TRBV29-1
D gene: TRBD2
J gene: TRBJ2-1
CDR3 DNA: TGCAGCACCCGACTAGCGGGGGGCCCCGTCTCCTACAATGAGCAGTTCTTC
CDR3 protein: CSTRLAGGPVSYNEQFF

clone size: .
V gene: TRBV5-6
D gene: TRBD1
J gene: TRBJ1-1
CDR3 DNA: TGTGCCAGCAGCTCCGCGACAGGGATGAACACTGAAGCTTTCTTT
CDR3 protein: CASSSATGMNTEAFF

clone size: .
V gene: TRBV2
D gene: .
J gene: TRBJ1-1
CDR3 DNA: TGTGCCAGCAGTGACAGGGGAATGAACACTGAAGCTTTCTTT
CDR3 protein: CASSDRGMNTEAFF

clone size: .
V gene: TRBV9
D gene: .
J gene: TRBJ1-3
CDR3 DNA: TGTGCCAGCAGCGTCGGACTGCCTAGCACCATATATTTT
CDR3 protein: CASSVGLPSTIYF

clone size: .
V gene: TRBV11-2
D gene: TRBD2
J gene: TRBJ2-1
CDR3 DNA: TGTGCCAGCAGCTCGACTAGCGGGGGGGCCTGGAATGAGCAGTTCTTC
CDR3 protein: CASSSTSGGAWNEQFF

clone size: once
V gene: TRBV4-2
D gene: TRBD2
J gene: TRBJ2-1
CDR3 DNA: TGTGCCAGTAGGGCTAGCGGGGTTAATGAGCAGTTCTTC
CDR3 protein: CASRASGVNEQFF